At least ten counts were recorded for the clone carrying this T cell receptor (beta chain). Antigen specificity is unknown. The sample is drawn from a study of glioma-infiltrating T cells. General observations from the study: Tissue-blood divergence was below expectation in non-neoplastic patients, above in gliomas.

Using RNA template, CDR3s of TCR alpha and beta were amplified with iRepertoire arm-PCR. MiXCR, run by TCRdb on the multiplex PCR reads, gives a single entry per CDR3 protein. Among about 180,000 distinct CDR3 sequences listed, about 47% were seen once. The CDR3 totals 16 residues. V was pared by 4 bases and J by 1 base, with 8 bases of the junction left unmatched. CDR1 and CDR2 (germline): MDHEN, SYDVKM. The chain joins TRBV28 to TRBJ2-7, with TRBD1 matching 9 bases. The source material was glioma tissue, nonneoplastic brain tissue, or PBMCs (not recorded which). This sequence was found in a human donor with low-grade glioma or glioblastoma, undergoing nonglioma brain surgery, or in good health (not recorded which). In DNA form, the CDR3 reads TGTGCCAGCAGTTGGAGTCGGGACAGGGTTTCCTACGAGCAGTACTTC. This translates into CASSWSRDRVSYEQYF.